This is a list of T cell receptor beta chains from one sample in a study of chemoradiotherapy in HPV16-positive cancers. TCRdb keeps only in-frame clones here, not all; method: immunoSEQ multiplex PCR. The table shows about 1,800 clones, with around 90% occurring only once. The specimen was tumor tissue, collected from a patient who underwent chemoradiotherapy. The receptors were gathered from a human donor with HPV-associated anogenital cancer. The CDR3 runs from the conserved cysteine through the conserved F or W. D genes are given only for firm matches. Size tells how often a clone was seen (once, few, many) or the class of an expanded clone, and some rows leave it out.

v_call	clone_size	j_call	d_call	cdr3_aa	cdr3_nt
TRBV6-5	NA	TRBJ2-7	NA	CASSLTRGRDEQYF	TGTGCCAGCAGCTTGACTAGGGGGCGGGACGAGCAGTACTTC
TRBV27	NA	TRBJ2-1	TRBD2	CASSLRLAGSTPNEQFF	TGTGCCAGCAGTCTAAGACTAGCGGGGAGTACTCCCAATGAGCAGTTCTTC
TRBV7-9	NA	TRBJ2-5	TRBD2	CASSLAFGRETQYF	TGTGCCAGCAGCTTAGCGTTCGGGAGGGAGACCCAGTACTTC
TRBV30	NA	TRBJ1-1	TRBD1	CAQGEDTEAFF	TGTGCACAGGGGGAGGACACTGAAGCTTTCTTT
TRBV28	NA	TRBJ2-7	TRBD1	CASSPGSGDRRNEQYF	TGTGCCAGCAGTCCAGGCTCCGGGGACAGAAGAAACGAGCAGTACTTC
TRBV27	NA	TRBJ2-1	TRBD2	CASSLRTSGVYNEQFF	TGTGCCAGCAGTTTACGGACTAGCGGGGTTTACAATGAGCAGTTCTTC
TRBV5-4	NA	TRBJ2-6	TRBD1	CASSFGTGVSGANVLTF	TGTGCCAGCAGCTTCGGGACAGGGGTTTCTGGGGCCAACGTCCTGACTTTC
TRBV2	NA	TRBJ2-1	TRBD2	CASSEEVGGSDEQFF	TGTGCCAGCAGTGAGGAAGTCGGCGGGAGCGATGAGCAGTTCTTC
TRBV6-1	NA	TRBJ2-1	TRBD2	CASSGLAGGPNYNEQFF	TGTGCCAGCAGTGGACTAGCGGGAGGGCCTAACTACAATGAGCAGTTCTTC
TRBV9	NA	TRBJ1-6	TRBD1	CASSEGQGSALHF	TGTGCCAGCAGCGAGGGACAGGGTTCGGCCCTCCACTTT
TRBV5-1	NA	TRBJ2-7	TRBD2	CASSLMASGSNEQYF	TGCGCCAGCAGCTTGATGGCTAGCGGGAGTAACGAGCAGTACTTC
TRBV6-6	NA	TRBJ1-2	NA	CASSFPPGTNYGYTF	TGTGCCAGCAGTTTCCCGCCGGGGACCAACTATGGCTACACCTTC
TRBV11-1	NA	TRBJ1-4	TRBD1	CASRGMGGTANEKLFF	TGTGCCAGCAGGGGGATGGGTGGGACAGCTAATGAAAAACTGTTTTTT
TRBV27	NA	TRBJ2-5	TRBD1	CASSPDRGYGETQYF	TGTGCCAGCAGCCCCGACAGGGGGTATGGAGAGACCCAGTACTTC
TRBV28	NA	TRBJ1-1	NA	CASSLDAGIEAFF	TGTGCCAGCAGTTTAGATGCAGGCATTGAAGCTTTCTTT
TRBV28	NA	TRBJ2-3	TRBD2	CASSGTMWTDTQYF	TGTGCCAGCAGTGGGACTATGTGGACAGATACGCAGTATTTT
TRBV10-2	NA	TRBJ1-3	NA	CASSGSGNTIYF	TGCGCCAGCAGTGGCTCTGGAAACACCATATATTTT
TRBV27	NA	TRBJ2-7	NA	CASSPWRGGSNEQYF	TGTGCCAGCAGTCCCTGGCGAGGGGGGAGCAACGAGCAGTACTTC
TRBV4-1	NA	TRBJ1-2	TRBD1	CASSQDKGQGRRANYGYTF	TGCGCCAGCAGCCAAGATAAGGGACAGGGGCGAAGAGCTAACTATGGCTACACCTTC
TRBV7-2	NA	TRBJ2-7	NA	CASSLVVRDSYEQYF	TGTGCCAGCAGCTTAGTAGTCAGGGACTCCTACGAGCAGTACTTC
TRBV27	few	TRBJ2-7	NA	CASRQRGEQYF	TGTGCCAGCAGGCAGAGGGGGGAGCAGTACTTC
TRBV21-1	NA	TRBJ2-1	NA	CASSGRRDRGFEWGGRAYNEQFF	TGTGCCAGCAGCGGGCGCCGGGACAGGGGCTTTGAGTGGGGCGGGAGGGCGTACAATGAGCAGTTCTTC
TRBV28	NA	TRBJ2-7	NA	CASSFQSRYEQYF	TGTGCCAGCAGTTTTCAGTCCAGGTACGAGCAGTACTTC
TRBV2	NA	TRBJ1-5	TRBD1	CASTPQGGRSNQPQHF	TGTGCCAGCACTCCTCAGGGGGGTAGAAGCAATCAGCCCCAGCATTTT
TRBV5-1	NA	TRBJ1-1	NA	CASSLEEGTIKAFF	TGCGCCAGCAGCTTGGAGGAGGGGACAATTAAAGCTTTCTTT
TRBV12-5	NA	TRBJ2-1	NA	CASGLTGSSYNEQFF	TGTGCTAGTGGTTTGACCGGGAGCTCCTACAATGAGCAGTTCTTC
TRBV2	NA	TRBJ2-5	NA	CASSVGETQYF	TGTGCCAGCAGTGTAGGAGAGACCCAGTACTTC
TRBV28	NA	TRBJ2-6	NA	CASSLYIVGRVTGANVLTF	TGTGCCAGCAGTTTATATATCGTGGGCAGGGTCACTGGGGCCAACGTCCTGACTTTC
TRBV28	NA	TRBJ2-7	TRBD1	CASSLGGDRGYEQYF	TGTGCCAGCAGTTTAGGGGGGGACAGGGGCTACGAGCAGTACTTC
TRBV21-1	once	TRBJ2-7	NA	CASSKAEPETPGRSVEQYF	TGTGCCAGCAGCAAAGCGGAACCAGAGACCCCCGGACGATCTGTTGAGCAGTACTTC
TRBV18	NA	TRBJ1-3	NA	CASSPELTGVGGNTIYF	TGTGCCAGCTCACCAGAGCTCACGGGGGTTGGAGGAAACACCATATATTTT
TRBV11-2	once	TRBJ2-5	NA	CASSFGGMAQETQYF	TGTGCCAGCAGCTTCGGGGGAATGGCCCAAGAGACCCAGTACTTC
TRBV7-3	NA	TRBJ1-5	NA	CASSKNQPQHF	TGTGCCAGCAGCAAAAATCAGCCCCAGCATTTT
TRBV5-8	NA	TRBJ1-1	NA	CASSFNGNSNTEAFF	TGTGCCAGCAGCTTCAACGGGAACTCGAACACTGAAGCTTTCTTT
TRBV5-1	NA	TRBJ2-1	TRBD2	CASSLVPLAGGVNEQFF	TGCGCCAGCAGCTTGGTGCCCCTAGCGGGGGGCGTTAATGAGCAGTTCTTC
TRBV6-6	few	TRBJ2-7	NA	CASGGVGEQYF	TGTGCCAGCGGAGGGGTGGGTGAGCAGTACTTC
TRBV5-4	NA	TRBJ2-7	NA	CASSLGQAGEQYF	TGTGCCAGCAGCTTGGGGCAGGCGGGCGAGCAGTACTTC
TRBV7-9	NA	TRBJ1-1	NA	CASSLEGGVTEAFF	TGTGCCAGCAGCTTAGAAGGGGGGGTCACTGAAGCTTTCTTT
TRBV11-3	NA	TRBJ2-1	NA	CASSPPGGYNEQFF	TGTGCCAGCAGCCCACCTGGGGGTTACAATGAGCAGTTCTTC
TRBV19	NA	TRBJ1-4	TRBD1	CASTDRINEKLFF	TGTGCCAGCACGGACAGGATCAATGAAAAACTGTTTTTT
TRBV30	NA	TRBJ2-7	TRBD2	CAWSWGGYEQYF	TGTGCCTGGAGCTGGGGGGGCTACGAGCAGTACTTC
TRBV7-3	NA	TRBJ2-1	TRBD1	CASSPDRGSYNEQFF	TGTGCCAGCAGCCCCGACAGGGGCTCCTACAATGAGCAGTTCTTC
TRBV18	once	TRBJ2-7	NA	CASSSGTDLEQYF	TGTGCCAGCTCGTCCGGGACTGATTTAGAGCAGTACTTC
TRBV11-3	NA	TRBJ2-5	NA	CASSSGPMETQYF	TGTGCCAGCAGCTCAGGCCCTATGGAGACCCAGTACTTC
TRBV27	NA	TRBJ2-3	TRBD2	CASGASGSTDTQYF	TGTGCCAGTGGGGCTAGCGGTAGCACAGATACGCAGTATTTT
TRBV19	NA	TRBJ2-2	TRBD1	CATKDRGDTGELFF	TGTGCCACCAAAGACAGGGGCGACACCGGGGAGCTGTTTTTT
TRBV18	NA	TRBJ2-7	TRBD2	CASSPRFQSGRSAITLSYEQYF	TGTGCCAGCTCACCACGCTTCCAAAGCGGGAGGTCCGCCATAACCCTCTCCTACGAGCAGTACTTC
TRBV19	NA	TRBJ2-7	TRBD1	CASSFRTGADYEQYF	TGTGCCAGTAGTTTCCGGACAGGGGCTGACTACGAGCAGTACTTC
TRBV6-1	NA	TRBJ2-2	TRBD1	CASSELGTGNTGELFF	TGTGCCAGCAGTGAACTTGGGACAGGGAACACCGGGGAGCTGTTTTTT
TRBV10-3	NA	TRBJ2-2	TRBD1	CAITGTGGDTGELFF	TGTGCCATCACCGGGACAGGGGGGGACACCGGGGAGCTGTTTTTT
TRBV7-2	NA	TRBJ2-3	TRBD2	CASSFRLADTDTQYF	TGTGCCAGCAGCTTCCGGCTAGCGGACACAGATACGCAGTATTTT